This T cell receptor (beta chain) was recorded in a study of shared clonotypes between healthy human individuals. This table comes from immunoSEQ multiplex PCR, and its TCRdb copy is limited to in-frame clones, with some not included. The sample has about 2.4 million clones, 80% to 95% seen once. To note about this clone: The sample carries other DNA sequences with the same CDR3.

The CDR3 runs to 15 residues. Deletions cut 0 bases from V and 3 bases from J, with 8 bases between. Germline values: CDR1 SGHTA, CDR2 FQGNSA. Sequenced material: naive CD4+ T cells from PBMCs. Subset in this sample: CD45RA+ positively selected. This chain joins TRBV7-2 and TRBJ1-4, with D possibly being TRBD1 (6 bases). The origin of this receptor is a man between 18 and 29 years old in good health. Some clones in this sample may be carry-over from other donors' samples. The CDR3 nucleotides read TGTGCCAGCAGCTTAGCGGGGGCGCCTAATGAAAAACTGTTTTTT. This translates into CASSLAGAPNEKLFF.